The clone carrying this T cell receptor (beta chain) was seen a handful of times. These data belong to a study of blood T cell repertoires in COVID-19. About the study: Whether acute or convalescent, the COVID-19 samples came from the United States, Italy and Spain. PBMCs, B-cell-depleted T cells, or T cells were the source of the cDNA or gDNA that made up the material.

Authors' processing steps: Quantification of nucleated cells was approximated via reference gene primer amplification. Profiled with immunoSEQ multiplex PCR; TCRdb holds only in-frame clones, not every one. V and J calls and clone size are copied from that table; D and trimming were computed from the DNA. The sample includes fewer than 250,000 clones, roughly 90% of them seen just once. The V gene's germline CDR1 is KGHSH and CDR2 LQKENI. V was shortened by 6 bases and J by 0 bases, with 12 bases between the two germline ends. This CDR3 contains 15 residues. This TCR derives from an older woman with acute or convalescent COVID-19. The specimen was peripheral blood. This chain uses TRBV18 with TRBJ2-4, with D possibly matching TRBD2 (5 bases). The chain's CDR3 is CASSPPGIAKNIQYF. The CDR3 nucleotides read TGTGCCAGCTCCCCTCCCGGGATAGCCAAAAACATTCAGTACTTC.